Reported below is one T cell receptor (beta chain). A read error may be the cause here, since a much bigger clone is one base away. The data originate from a study of tumor-infiltrating lymphocytes in primary liver carcinoma. As for the study in general: The number of productive TCRbeta reads per sample ranged from roughly 3.65 to 7.13 million and was similar across tissue types.

J lost 5 bases, V lost 6 bases, and 23 bases had no gene match. In germline, CDR1 is MDHEN, CDR2 SYDVKM. CDR3 length equals 20 residues. The investigators made TCR beta cDNA from approximately 500 ng total RNA, using a constant-region primer. Slightly modified ARM-PCR, run as three nested multiplex PCR rounds, produced the TCR beta libraries. Investigators reported that the first two PCR rounds, at around 11 cycles each, used TRBV1-TRBV30 forward primers with a C-beta reverse primer. TCRdb passed the multiplex PCR reads through MiXCR, listing each CDR3 protein once. The sample has 40,000 to 60,000 distinct CDR3 sequences; 70% to 85% are singletons. Unsorted bulk tissue of about 20-32 mg yielded co-extracted RNA and DNA.

Material for sequencing was liver tumor tissue from sampling region 5. Subset: tumor region T5, tumor centre. This clonotype was obtained from a man in his forties with primary liver carcinoma and hepatitis B virus infection. The chain carries TRBV28 and TRBJ2-3, with 10 nucleotides matching TRBD2. The DNA for the CDR3 is TGTGCCAGCAGCGCCCTCTCCCTAGCGGGAGACATTCTTCGCATAGATACGCAGTATTTT. As protein: CASSALSLAGDILRIDTQYF.